A selection of T cell receptor beta chains follows, all from one sample in a study of blood T cell repertoires in COVID-19. Repertoires were generated with immunoSEQ multiplex PCR, while TCRdb's copy carries only in-frame clones and drops some. The profile shows fewer than 300,000 clones, 75% to 95% of them singletons. Sequenced sample: PBMCs or T cells enriched from blood (not recorded which). Receptor source: a woman aged 25-40 years who had recovered from COVID-19. Each CDR3 is given with its conserved first and last residue. D genes are given only for firm matches. The size entry is marked missing in some rows and otherwise reads once, few, many or a size class.

j_gene: TRBJ2-7; abundance: NA; v_gene: TRBV7-6; d_gene: TRBD2; CDR3nt: TGTGCCAGCAGCTCCAATAGCGGGTGGGGTCTAGAGCAGTACTTC; CDR3aa: CASSSNSGWGLEQYF
j_gene: TRBJ2-5; abundance: NA; v_gene: TRBV28; d_gene: TRBD1; CDR3nt: TGTGCCAGCAGTTCGCAGGGGGCAAGTGGCTTGGGAGAGACCCAGTACTTC; CDR3aa: CASSSQGASGLGETQYF
j_gene: TRBJ2-5; abundance: NA; v_gene: TRBV18; d_gene: NA; CDR3nt: TGTGCCAGCTCACCAAGAGCCTTACAAGAGACCCAGTACTTC; CDR3aa: CASSPRALQETQYF
j_gene: TRBJ2-7; abundance: few; v_gene: TRBV11-1; d_gene: NA; CDR3nt: TGTGCCAGCAGCCCTGACTCGACCTACGAGCAGTACTTC; CDR3aa: CASSPDSTYEQYF
j_gene: TRBJ1-2; abundance: NA; v_gene: TRBV4-2; d_gene: TRBD1; CDR3nt: TGTGCCAGCGGGTTCGGACAGGGCCTATCCTATGGCTACACCTTC; CDR3aa: CASGFGQGLSYGYTF
j_gene: TRBJ1-5; abundance: NA; v_gene: TRBV6-5; d_gene: NA; CDR3nt: TGTGCCAGCAGTTGGGGGACAAATCAGCCCCAGCATTTT; CDR3aa: CASSWGTNQPQHF
j_gene: TRBJ1-1; abundance: once; v_gene: TRBV6-2/TRBV6-3; d_gene: NA; CDR3nt: TGTGCCAGCAGTTATTGGCGCCAGGGTACCAACACTGAAGCTTTCTTT; CDR3aa: CASSYWRQGTNTEAFF
j_gene: TRBJ2-2; abundance: NA; v_gene: TRBV5-1; d_gene: NA; CDR3nt: TGCGCCAGCAGCCTCCCGGGGATCCAAGCGAACACCGGGGAGCTGTTTTTT; CDR3aa: CASSLPGIQANTGELFF
j_gene: TRBJ2-1; abundance: NA; v_gene: TRBV28; d_gene: NA; CDR3nt: TGTGCCACCATACCGGCGGTCCCGTTCAGCTCCTACAATGAGCAGTTCTTC; CDR3aa: CATIPAVPFSSYNEQFF
j_gene: TRBJ1-6; abundance: NA; v_gene: TRBV6-4; d_gene: TRBD1; CDR3nt: TGTGCCAGCAGTGACTCGATCTCCGGGACAGATAATTCACCCCTCCACTTT; CDR3aa: CASSDSISGTDNSPLHF
j_gene: TRBJ2-7; abundance: NA; v_gene: TRBV11-3; d_gene: NA; CDR3nt: TGTGCCAGCAGCCCCCGGGGAAGTGACGAGCAGTACTTC; CDR3aa: CASSPRGSDEQYF
j_gene: TRBJ2-1; abundance: NA; v_gene: TRBV28; d_gene: TRBD2; CDR3nt: TGTGCCAGCAGCGGGGGGGGCATGGAACGTGAGCAGTTCTTC; CDR3aa: CASSGGGMEREQFF
j_gene: TRBJ1-2; abundance: NA; v_gene: TRBV28; d_gene: TRBD1; CDR3nt: TGTGCCAGCAGTGTGACAGGGGGCTGGTATGGCTACACCTTC; CDR3aa: CASSVTGGWYGYTF
j_gene: TRBJ2-7; abundance: NA; v_gene: TRBV19; d_gene: TRBD1; CDR3nt: TGTGCCAGCTCGACAGGGGGACTTTCCTACGAGCAGTACTTC; CDR3aa: CASSTGGLSYEQYF
j_gene: TRBJ2-5; abundance: NA; v_gene: TRBV9; d_gene: NA; CDR3nt: TGTGCCAGCAGCGTAGTGCGGAGTCGGCGAGAGACCCAGTACTTC; CDR3aa: CASSVVRSRRETQYF
j_gene: TRBJ2-7; abundance: NA; v_gene: TRBV2; d_gene: TRBD2; CDR3nt: TGTGCCAGCGAGCGGGAGTCCTACGAGCAGTACTTC; CDR3aa: CASERESYEQYF
j_gene: TRBJ2-5; abundance: NA; v_gene: TRBV19; d_gene: TRBD1; CDR3nt: TGTGCCAGTAGTCTCTCGACAGGGCGAGAGACCCAGTACTTC; CDR3aa: CASSLSTGRETQYF
j_gene: TRBJ1-5; abundance: NA; v_gene: TRBV30; d_gene: NA; CDR3nt: TGTGCCTGGAGTGTACTAACCGAAAATCAGCCCCAGCATTTT; CDR3aa: CAWSVLTENQPQHF
j_gene: TRBJ2-1; abundance: NA; v_gene: TRBV6-6; d_gene: NA; CDR3nt: TGTGCCAGCAGTTATGGGGAGAGGGGACTCCATAATGAGCAGTTCTTC; CDR3aa: CASSYGERGLHNEQFF
j_gene: TRBJ2-1; abundance: NA; v_gene: TRBV5-1; d_gene: TRBD2; CDR3nt: TGCGCCAGCCGCCTTAGCGGGAGCTCCTACAATGAGCAGTTCTTC; CDR3aa: CASRLSGSSYNEQFF
j_gene: TRBJ2-7; abundance: once; v_gene: TRBV28; d_gene: NA; CDR3nt: TGTGCCACCCAGGGGAGCCCCGTCTACGAGCAGTACTTC; CDR3aa: CATQGSPVYEQYF
j_gene: TRBJ2-5; abundance: NA; v_gene: TRBV27; d_gene: TRBD1; CDR3nt: TGTGCCAGCAGTACGGACAGGGAGGTGTATTGGGCCCAGTACTTC; CDR3aa: CASSTDREVYWAQYF
j_gene: TRBJ1-2; abundance: NA; v_gene: TRBV25-1; d_gene: TRBD1; CDR3nt: TGTGCCAGCAGTGACACGGGACAGGGCTATGGCTACACCTTC; CDR3aa: CASSDTGQGYGYTF
j_gene: TRBJ2-7; abundance: NA; v_gene: TRBV10-3; d_gene: NA; CDR3nt: TGTGCCATAAACGCATGGGGGCTCGAATCCTCCTACGAGCAGTACTTC; CDR3aa: CAINAWGLESSYEQYF
j_gene: TRBJ2-7; abundance: NA; v_gene: TRBV12-3/TRBV12-4; d_gene: NA; CDR3nt: TGTGCCAGCAGTCGGGACATATCCTACGAGCAGTACTTC; CDR3aa: CASSRDISYEQYF
j_gene: TRBJ2-7; abundance: NA; v_gene: TRBV7-2; d_gene: NA; CDR3nt: TGTGCCAGCAGCTTAGTGCCTACCTACGAGCAGTACTTC; CDR3aa: CASSLVPTYEQYF
j_gene: TRBJ1-2; abundance: NA; v_gene: TRBV28; d_gene: NA; CDR3nt: TGTGCCAGCAAGCTCGCTAACTATGGCTACACCTTC; CDR3aa: CASKLANYGYTF
j_gene: TRBJ2-1; abundance: NA; v_gene: TRBV5-1; d_gene: TRBD2; CDR3nt: TGCGCCAGCAGCTTAAGACTAGCGGGAGGGCACCTGTTCTTC; CDR3aa: CASSLRLAGGHLFF